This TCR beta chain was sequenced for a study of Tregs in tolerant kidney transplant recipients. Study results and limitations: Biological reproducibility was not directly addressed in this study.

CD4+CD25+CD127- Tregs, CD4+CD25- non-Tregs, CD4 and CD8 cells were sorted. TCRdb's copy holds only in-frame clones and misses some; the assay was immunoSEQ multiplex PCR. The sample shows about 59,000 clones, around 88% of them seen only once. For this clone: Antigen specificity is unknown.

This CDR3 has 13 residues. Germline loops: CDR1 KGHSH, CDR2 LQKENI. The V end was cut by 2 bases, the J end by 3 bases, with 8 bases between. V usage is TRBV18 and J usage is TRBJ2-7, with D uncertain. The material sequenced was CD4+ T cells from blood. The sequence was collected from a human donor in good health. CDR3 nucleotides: TGTGCCAGCTCACCAGCTTCAGACTACGAGCAGTACTTC. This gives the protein CASSPASDYEQYF.